Below, 4 T cell receptor beta chains from the same sample are listed, as sequenced in a study of shared clonotypes between healthy human individuals. TCRdb's table, derived via immunoSEQ multiplex PCR, lists solely in-frame clones and lacks some. The sample lists around 1.1 million clones; around 78% were seen once. The sequenced sample consisted of memory CD4+ T cells from PBMCs. Subset meaning: CD45RA-negative fraction. All receptors come from a man aged 18 to 29 in good health. Some clones in this sample may be carry-over from other donors' samples.

This clone occurred once. The DNA of the CDR3 is TGTGCCAGCAGTGCCCGGGACAGGGCAGGCACTGAAGCTTTCTTT. It specifies CASSARDRAGTEAFF. The chain links TRBV6-1 to TRBJ1-1; 9 bases match TRBD1. This CDR3 is built from 15 residues. Germline values: CDR1 MNHNS, CDR2 SASEGT. V lost 4 bases, J lost 4 bases, and 7 bases stayed unmatched.

The rearrangement joins TRBV25-1 to TRBJ2-7; D is possibly TRBD1 (6 bases). The V end lost 4 bases, the J end lost 3 bases, and 13 bases lay between the germline ends. The germline CDR1 and CDR2 sequences are MGHDK and SYGVNS. The CDR3 runs 14 residues. The CDR3 DNA reads as TGTGCCAGCAGTGGGCTAACAGGGCACTACGAGCAGTACTTC. This codes for CASSGLTGHYEQYF.

This rearrangement joins TRBV27 to TRBJ2-1; 14 bases match TRBD2. V gave up 8 bases and J gave up 5 bases; unmatched junction bases: 5. In germline, CDR1 is MNHEY, CDR2 SMNVEV (reference sequence). The CDR3 consists of 15 residues. For the CDR3, the DNA is TGTGCCAGCGGACTAGCGGGAGGCCCTCACAATGAGCAGTTCTTC. This sequence encodes CASGLAGGPHNEQFF.

A single count supports this clone. The rearrangement uses TRBV6-1 and TRBJ1-1, with D possibly being TRBD1 (5 bases). The germline V gene encodes CDR1 MNHNS and CDR2 SASEGT. The CDR3 covers 15 residues. V lost 4 bases to trimming and J lost 6 bases, with 18 bases between them. This CDR3 reads CASSVRWGVSAEAFF. In nucleotides, the CDR3 is TGTGCCAGCAGTGTTCGTTGGGGGGTGTCCGCTGAAGCTTTCTTT.